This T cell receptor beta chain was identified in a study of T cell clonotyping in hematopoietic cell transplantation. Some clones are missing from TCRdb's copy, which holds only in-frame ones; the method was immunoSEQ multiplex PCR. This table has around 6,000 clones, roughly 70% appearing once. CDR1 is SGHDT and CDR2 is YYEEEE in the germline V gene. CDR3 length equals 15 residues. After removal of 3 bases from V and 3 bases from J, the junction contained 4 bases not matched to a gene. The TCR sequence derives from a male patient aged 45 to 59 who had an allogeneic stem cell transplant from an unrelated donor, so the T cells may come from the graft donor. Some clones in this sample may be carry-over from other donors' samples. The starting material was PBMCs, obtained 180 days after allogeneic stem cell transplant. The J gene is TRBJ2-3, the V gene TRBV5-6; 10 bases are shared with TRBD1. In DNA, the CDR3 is TGTGCCAGCAGCTCACCGGACAGGGGGACAGATACGCAGTATTTT. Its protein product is CASSSPDRGTDTQYF.